Listed here are 17 T cell receptor beta chains from one sample, sequenced in a study of CXCR3-negative and CXCR3-positive naive CD8 T cells. With UMI labels, 5' RACE was used to prepare the TRB cDNA libraries. TCRdb re-called the 5' RACE reads, yielding one record per CDR3 amino acid sequence without DNA. There are more than 100,000 distinct CDR3 sequences in the sample, with 0.4% to 0.5% held by the top ten. Overall study findings and caveats: Hydrophobicity of TRB CDR3s was greater in CXCR3-positive naive cells than in CXCR3-negative naive cells.

For these receptors, no antigen is known. Specimen: naive CXCR3+ CD8+ T cells from blood. Sample subset: CD45RO-CCR7+CD27+CD95- naive CD8+ T cells expressing CXCR3 (TNR3+). Receptors were obtained from a human donor in good health. Some clones in this sample may be carry-over from other donors' samples.

The chain uses TRBV19 and TRBJ1-1. CDR3 length: 15 residues. The germline CDR1 and CDR2 sequences are LNHDA and SQIVND (reference sequence). The CDR3 spells CASSIGLFVFTEAFF.

The V call is TRBV4-1, the J call TRBJ2-7; with no DNA, the TCRdb D assignment of TRBD1 cannot be verified. CDR3 size: 13 residues. The germline V gene encodes CDR1 MGHRA and CDR2 YSYEKL. CDR3 protein: CASGLPGAYEQYF.

CDR3 sequence: CASSGGSNEKLFF. This chain connects TRBV5-6 to TRBJ1-4. The CDR3 runs to 13 residues. Germline V gene data show CDR1 as SGHDT and CDR2 as YYEEEE.

The chain links TRBV12-3 or TRBV12-4 to TRBJ2-6. The CDR3 is made up of 15 amino acids. The CDR3 spells CASSLFLSGANVLTF.

The chain is built from TRBV5-1 and TRBJ2-3; TCRdb gives TRBD2 as the D gene, but with no DNA this cannot be confirmed. The CDR3 runs to 18 residues. In germline, CDR1 is SGHRS, CDR2 YFSETQ. CDR3 residues: CVSSFGLAGGLNTDTQYF.

This chain links TRBV15 with TRBJ2-7; there is no DNA to check the TCRdb D call of TRBD1. This CDR3 is built from 14 residues. In germline, CDR1 is LNHNV, CDR2 YYDKDF (reference sequence). The CDR3 loop reads CATSTLRWGDEQYF.

The chain uses TRBV7-9 and TRBJ2-3; absent DNA, TCRdb's TRBD1 call cannot be checked. CDR3 length: 16 residues. Looked up from germline, CDR1 is SEHNR and CDR2 is FQNEAQ (reference sequence). The CDR3 is CASSLLAGAPTDTQYF. Based on the CDR3 plus reference TRBV7-9 and TRBJ2-3, the full variable domain is DTGVSQNPRHKITKRGQNVTFRCDPISEHNRLYWYRQTLGQGPEFLTYFQNEAQLEKSRLLSDRFSAERPKGSFSTLEIQRTEQGDSAMYLCASSLLAGAPTDTQYFGPGTRLTVL.

The J gene is TRBJ2-3, the V gene TRBV7-6; TCRdb indicates TRBD1, and absent DNA this call remains unverified. CDR1 and CDR2 from the germline V gene are SGHVS and FNYEAQ. This CDR3 spans 14 amino acids. CDR3 residues: CASRAGEAGDTQYF.

This chain links TRBV7-2 with TRBJ2-3; lacking DNA, the TRBD2 call made by TCRdb goes unchecked. This CDR3 has 17 residues. Germline V gives CDR1 SGHTA, CDR2 FQGNSA. CDR3: CASSPGLAGAGTDTQYF.

The chain has TRBV28 and TRBJ2-5; TCRdb's D gene call, TRBD1, goes unchecked for lack of DNA. Germline CDR1 MDHEN, CDR2 SYDVKM. This CDR3 contains 15 residues. This CDR3 reads CASSPGDRVRETQYF.

The V gene is TRBV5-5, the J gene TRBJ2-7; the D call from TCRdb, TRBD2, cannot be confirmed without DNA. This CDR3 contains 15 residues. Germline loops: CDR1 SGHKS, CDR2 YYEKEE (reference sequence). The CDR3 region is CASSTGLAGGYEQYF. The entire variable domain, with the rest obtained from reference TRBV5-5 and TRBJ2-7, is as follows: DAGVTQSPTHLIKTRGQQVTLRCSPISGHKSVSWYQQVLGQGPQFIFQYYEKEERGRGNFPDRFSARQFPNYSSELNVNALLLGDSALYLCASSTGLAGGYEQYFGPGTRLTVT.

V usage is TRBV28 and J usage is TRBJ1-2. This CDR3 region has 16 residues. The V gene's germline CDR1 is MDHEN and CDR2 SYDVKM. The CDR3 loop reads CASSSEPGPQDYGYTF.

The chain joins TRBV11-3 to TRBJ2-1; lacking DNA, the TRBD1 call made by TCRdb goes unchecked. Germline CDR1 is SGHNT and CDR2 is YENEEA. The CDR3 has 15 amino acids. The CDR3 here is CASGQTGREVDEQFF. The whole variable domain, filled in from reference TRBV11-3 and TRBJ2-1, reads EAGVVQSPRYKIIEKKQPVAFWCNPISGHNTLYWYLQNLGQGPELLIRYENEEAVDDSQLPKDRFSAERLKGVDSTLKIQPAELGDSAVYLCASGQTGREVDEQFFGPGTRLTVL.

V is TRBV7-3 and J is TRBJ1-1; as DNA is missing, the TRBD1 call by TCRdb cannot be tested. The CDR3 extends over 13 amino acids. The V gene's germline CDR1 is SGHTA and CDR2 FQGTGA. The CDR3 is CASSWTGSTEAFF.

This chain links TRBV21-1 with TRBJ2-7. TRBV21-1 is assigned pseudogene status. The CDR3 contains 12 residues. CDR3: CASKFWAYEQYF.

The rearrangement joins TRBV2 to TRBJ2-5; the D call from TCRdb, TRBD2, cannot be confirmed without DNA. The CDR3 covers 13 residues. Germline V gene data show CDR1 as SNHLY and CDR2 as FYNNEI. CDR3 sequence: CASSEWGAEAQYF. Complete variable domain (other parts from reference TRBV2 and TRBJ2-5): EPEVTQTPSHQVTQMGQEVILRCVPISNHLYFYWYRQILGQKVEFLVSFYNNEISEKSEIFDDQFSVERPDGSNFTLKIRSTKLEDSAMYFCASSEWGAEAQYFGPGTRLLVL.

The chain has TRBV7-9 and TRBJ2-1; TCRdb lists TRBD1, though no DNA is available to test this call. The CDR3 spans 14 residues. The germline gives CDR1 SEHNR, CDR2 FQNEAQ (reference sequence). CDR3 loop: CASSTQVAYNEQFF.